Included here is one TCR beta chain sequence, with context. The antigen is not known. This record belongs to a study of cytomegalovirus exposure and HLA in healthy donors. Study observations and caveats: The classifier reportedly diagnosed cytomegalovirus status with high sensitivity and specificity. Associated with cytomegalovirus, according to the listing, were 150 to 200 TCR beta chains.

Germline V gene data show CDR1 as MDHEN and CDR2 as SYDVKM. CDR3 size: 14 residues. The V and J ends lost 6 bases and 2 bases respectively, with 8 bases between them. Here immunoSEQ multiplex PCR was the method, and the copy in TCRdb shows in-frame clones only, minus some. The sample consists of about 130,000 clones, about 90% of them appearing once. The sample taken for sequencing was PBMCs. The chain carries TRBV28 and TRBJ2-6; D is unclear. This clonotype was sampled from a woman under 40 in good health and CMV-seropositive. CDR3 sequence (DNA): TGTGCCAGCAGAACGGGTCCTGGGGCCAACGTCCTGACTTTC. It translates to CASRTGPGANVLTF. The full variable domain, rest sourced from reference TRBV28 and TRBJ2-6, is DVKVTQSSRYLVKRTGEKVFLECVQDMDHENMFWYRQDPGLGLRLIYFSYDVKMKEKGDIPEGYSVSREKKERFSLILESASTNQTSMYLCASRTGPGANVLTFGAGSRLTVL.